The 26 T cell receptor beta chains below were found in one sample sequenced in a study of vaccination and CD4 T cells after COVID-19. Time point described: late sampling 161 to 241 days after vaccination in a few convalescent patients. The treatment: approximately 10-day PBMC culture with coronavirus spike peptide pools or control peptides (ViraFEST assay). Their antigens remain unidentified. The study sequenced cultured CD4+ T cell DNA using the Oncomine TCR Beta short-read assay. TCRdb reprocessed the PCR reads via MiXCR and lists one record per CDR3 protein. Among about 30,000 distinct CDR3 sequences listed, 35% to 40% were seen once. Sequencing used CD4+ T cells from blood, cultured in vitro, obtained about 7 months after SARS-CoV-2 vaccination. These receptors originate from a human donor who had recovered from COVID-19.

The chain couples TRBV2 to TRBJ2-1, with 12 bases lining up with TRBD2. This CDR3 contains 15 residues. Per the germline V gene, CDR1 is SNHLY and CDR2 is FYNNEI. V shed 3 bases and J 12 bases; nucleotides not matched to a gene: 9. CDR3 amino acids: CASSDGLGLAGWQFF. CDR3 sequence (DNA): TGTGCCAGCAGTGATGGACTCGGACTAGCGGGATGGCAGTTCTTC. Looking up the rest from reference TRBV2 and TRBJ2-1 gives the full variable domain: EPEVTQTPSHQVTQMGQEVILRCVPISNHLYFYWYRQILGQKVEFLVSFYNNEISEKSEIFDDQFSVERPDGSNFTLKIRSTKLEDSAMYFCASSDGLGLAGWQFFGPGTRLTVL.

The gene calls are TRBV29-1 and TRBJ2-2; 12 positions agree with TRBD1. J lost 8 bases, V lost 6 bases, and 10 bases had no gene match. The germline V gene has CDR1 SQVTM and CDR2 ANQGSEA. The CDR3 runs 15 residues. The CDR3 sequence: CSVSGQGALEGELFF. In nucleotides, the CDR3 is TGCAGCGTCTCGGGACAGGGGGCCCTTGAGGGGGAGCTGTTTTTT.

J is TRBJ2-1 and V is TRBV19; D may match TRBD1 or TRBD2 (5 bases each). The CDR3 totals 14 residues. Trimming left V 7 bases short and J 10 bases short, with 20 bases between. The germline V gene has CDR1 LNHDA and CDR2 SQIVND (reference sequence). The CDR3 bases are TGTGCCAGTATGCCGGGACGGTTTTTGGGGGAGCAGTTCTTC. Translating it yields CASMPGRFLGEQFF. Variable domain in full (rest from reference TRBV19 and TRBJ2-1): DGGITQSPKYLFRKEGQNVTLSCEQNLNHDAMYWYRQDPGQGLRLIYYSQIVNDFQKGDIAEGYSVSREKKESFPLTVTSAQKNPTAFYLCASMPGRFLGEQFFGPGTRLTVL.

This clonotype was counted a few times. The chain carries TRBV12-2 and TRBJ2-7; TRBD2 reflects the table's D call only, with no check against the DNA. TRBV12-2 constitutes a pseudogene. The CDR3 totals 15 residues. CDR3 DNA sequence: TGTGCAAGTCGCCCCGGGAGGGACCAAACCTACGAGCAGTACTTC. Translation: CASRPGRDQTYEQYF.

The CDR3 sequence is CASRPRGMGSYEQYF. Here the CDR3 DNA reads TGTGCCAGCAGACCGAGGGGTATGGGGTCCTACGAGCAGTACTTC. The genes are TRBV6-2 or TRBV6-3 and TRBJ2-7; possibly TRBD1 or TRBD2 for D (5 bases each). Trimming took 6 bases from V and 1 from J, leaving 16 bases between them. The V gene's germline CDR1 is MNHEY and CDR2 SVGEGT. This CDR3 contains 15 residues.

This chain links TRBV20-1 with TRBJ2-5, with TRBD1 matching over 7 bases. This CDR3 is built from 13 residues. The V gene end was trimmed by 6 bases and the J gene end by 1 base; junction bases not matched to a gene: 5. Germline CDR1 DFQATT, CDR2 SNEGSKA (reference sequence). CDR3 sequence reads: CSAHGDSQETQYF. As DNA, the CDR3 is TGCAGTGCCCACGGGGACAGCCAAGAGACCCAGTACTTC.

Judged by abundance, this clonotype is medium-sized. The gene calls are TRBV19 and TRBJ1-6; perhaps TRBD1 as D (5 bases). This CDR3 region has 15 residues. Germline CDR1 and CDR2: LNHDA and SQIVND (reference sequence). With 5 bases removed from V and 7 bases from J, the gap between germline ends came to 15 bases. CDR3 protein: CASSGWDGTNSPLHF. The CDR3 DNA reads TGTGCCAGTAGTGGATGGGACGGGACGAATTCACCCCTCCACTTT.

The chain combines TRBV7-9 with TRBJ2-1, with 10 bases lining up with TRBD2. Trimming took 6 bases from V and 4 from J; bases not matched to a gene: 3. The germline CDR1 and CDR2 sequences are SEHNR and FQNEAQ (reference sequence). CDR3 length: 14 residues. The CDR3 nucleotides read TGTGCCAGCAGATGGACTAGCGGTTACAATGAGCAGTTCTTC. Encoded protein: CASRWTSGYNEQFF.

V and J are TRBV20-1 and TRBJ2-1; 14 bases fit TRBD2. V lost 4 bases and J lost 15; bases outside the gene matches: 8. Germline CDR1 and CDR2: DFQATT and SNEGSKA (reference sequence). The CDR3 covers 13 residues. The CDR3 sequence is CSANPTSGRARFF. CDR3 sequence (DNA): TGCAGTGCTAACCCGACTAGCGGGAGGGCGAGGTTCTTC.

The chain links TRBV28 to TRBJ2-1, with 14 bases matching TRBD2. This CDR3 spans 15 amino acids. V lost 6 bases, J lost 12 bases, and 10 bases stayed unmatched. In germline, CDR1 is MDHEN, CDR2 SYDVKM. CDR3 sequence (DNA): TGTGCCAGCAGAGCGGGACTAGCGGGAGTTTCCGGGCAGTTCTTC. Its translation: CASRAGLAGVSGQFF.

Only a few counts were recorded for this clonotype. The rearrangement joins TRBV7-2 to TRBJ1-2; 9 positions agree with TRBD1. Trimming at V came to 2 bases and at J to 6 bases, leaving 4 bases not matched to a gene. The CDR3 totals 14 residues. CDR1 and CDR2 (germline): SGHTA, FQGNSA. CDR3 nucleotides: TGTGCCAGCAGCTTACACAGGGGGCAAAATGGCTACACCTTC. Translating gives CASSLHRGQNGYTF.

V and J are TRBV10-3 and TRBJ2-5, with D perhaps matching TRBD1 or TRBD2 (6 bases each). CDR1 is ENHRY, CDR2 SYGVKD, per germline. V lost 4 bases to trimming and J lost 5 bases, with 11 bases between them. The length of the CDR3 is 13 residues. The CDR3 nucleotides read TGTGCCATCAGTGGAGGGGGGCGGGAGACCCAGTACTTC. It is translated as CAISGGGRETQYF.

By share, this clonotype ranks as medium-sized. J is TRBJ1-5 and V is TRBV6-2 or TRBV6-3; possibly TRBD1 for D (5 bases). In germline, CDR1 is MNHEY, CDR2 SVGEGT. The CDR3 totals 14 residues. The V end lost 0 bases, the J end lost 6 bases, and 9 bases lay between the germline ends. The CDR3 is CASSYSTDTQPQHF. The CDR3 DNA follows: TGTGCCAGCAGTTACTCGACAGACACTCAGCCCCAGCATTTT.

The chain combines TRBV4-3 with TRBJ2-1; perhaps TRBD2 as D (6 bases). The CDR3 consists of 14 residues. CDR1 and CDR2 (germline): LGHNA, YSLEER. Between the trimmed V and J ends, which lost 1 base and 10 bases, there was a span of 14 bases. This chain's CDR3 is CASSQGSWGGEQFF. CDR3 coding DNA: TGCGCCAGCAGCCAAGGGAGTTGGGGAGGCGAGCAGTTCTTC.

This clonotype was found a few times. This sequence joins TRBV20-1 and TRBJ2-7; weak D call: TRBD2 (5 bases). CDR3 length: 12 residues. The germline V gene encodes CDR1 DFQATT and CDR2 SNEGSKA (reference sequence). With 6 bases removed from V and 0 bases from J, the gap between germline ends came to 9 bases. CDR3: CSAGGPSYEQYF. Written as DNA, the CDR3 is TGCAGTGCAGGCGGGCCCTCCTACGAGCAGTACTTC.

The chain joins TRBV7-2 to TRBJ1-1, with D possibly matching TRBD1 (5 bases). This CDR3 comprises 13 residues. Trimming shortened V by 4 bases and J by 3 bases, and 9 bases separated the two germline ends. Germline assignment: CDR1 SGHTA and CDR2 FQGNSA. CDR3 loop: CASSSQGYTEAFF. CDR3 nucleotide sequence: TGTGCCAGCAGCTCTCAGGGATACACTGAAGCTTTCTTT.

The chain combines TRBV5-1 with TRBJ2-7; 7 nucleotides match TRBD2. The germline V gene encodes CDR1 SGHRS and CDR2 YFSETQ. This CDR3 contains 14 residues. V lost 4 bases to trimming and J lost 0 bases; unmatched junction nucleotides: 4. The chain's CDR3 is CASSGRGSSYEQYF. CDR3 coding DNA: TGCGCCAGCAGCGGTCGCGGGAGCTCCTACGAGCAGTACTTC. Combining the CDR3 with reference TRBV5-1 and TRBJ2-7 gives the whole variable domain KAGVTQTPRYLIKTRGQQVTLSCSPISGHRSVSWYQQTPGQGLQFLFEYFSETQRNKGNFPGRFSGRQFSNSRSEMNVSTLELGDSALYLCASSGRGSSYEQYFGPGTRLTVT.

The chain carries TRBV29-1 and TRBJ2-1, with a weak D call TRBD2 (5 bases). The V gene's germline CDR1 is SQVTM and CDR2 ANQGSEA. The CDR3 extends over 15 amino acids. Trimming cost V 0 bases and J 1 base, with 10 bases left between them. CDR3 sequence (DNA): TGCAGCGTTGAAGATCGGCTAGCTTCCTACAATGAGCAGTTCTTC. As protein: CSVEDRLASYNEQFF.

This clonotype counts as medium-sized. The chain carries TRBV6-5 and TRBJ2-5, with 7 bases aligning to TRBD1. After removal of 2 bases from V and 4 bases from J, the junction contained 7 bases not matched to a gene. The CDR3 has 15 amino acids. CDR1 is MNHEY, CDR2 SVGAGI, per germline. The CDR3 DNA sequence: TGTGCCAGCAGTTACCCAGGACAGGATGGAGAGACCCAGTACTTC. It codes for CASSYPGQDGETQYF.

The rearrangement links TRBV7-8 to TRBJ1-6; no firm D call. Trimming took 1 base from V and 10 from J, leaving 14 bases between them. Per germline, CDR1 SGHVS and CDR2 FQNEAQ. This CDR3 contains 15 residues. In nucleotides, the CDR3 is TGTGCCAGCAGCTTAGGTCTTTTAATAGGATCACCCCTCCACTTT. Protein sequence: CASSLGLLIGSPLHF.

In this sample, this clonotype is medium-sized. The chain joins TRBV19 to TRBJ1-5, with D possibly TRBD1 on 5 matching bases. CDR3 length: 15 residues. Trimming removed 3 bases from V and 4 bases from J, with 13 bases in between. Looked up from germline, CDR1 is LNHDA and CDR2 is SQIVND (reference sequence). CDR3 nucleotides: TGTGCCAGTAGTATTCGGGGGTTAGGGAATCAGCCCCAGCATTTT. Translating gives CASSIRGLGNQPQHF.

There are a few counts of this clonotype. The V and J genes are TRBV6-1 and TRBJ2-1, with D maybe TRBD2 (5 bases). The V end lost 2 bases, the J end lost 3 bases, and 14 bases lay between the germline ends. Per germline, CDR1 MNHNS and CDR2 SASEGT. This CDR3 is built from 16 residues. CDR3 amino acids: CASSEYRGVGYNEQFF. CDR3 coding DNA: TGTGCCAGCAGTGAATATCGGGGAGTCGGCTACAATGAGCAGTTCTTC.

This clonotype has only a few counts. This chain links TRBV20-1 with TRBJ2-6, with D hard to call. The CDR3 is made up of 14 amino acids. Germline CDR1 is DFQATT and CDR2 is SNEGSKA (reference sequence). The V end was cut by 6 bases, the J end by 1 base, with 10 bases between. As DNA, the CDR3 is TGCAGTGCCCCTACAGAGTCTGGGGCCAACGTCCTGACTTTC. This gives the protein CSAPTESGANVLTF.

In regard to this clonotype: An end of the junction differs from the germline gene, which may be a read error. The rearrangement joins TRBV7-2 to TRBJ2-1, with TRBD2 identical over 10 bases. CDR1 and CDR2 from the germline V gene are SGHTA and FQGNSA. This CDR3 spans 16 amino acids. This CDR3 is CASSLWGTSVDNEQLF. CDR3 DNA sequence: TGTGCCAGCAGCTTATGGGGGACTAGCGTGGACAATGAGCAGCTCTTC.

This clonotype was counted between two and nine times. J is TRBJ1-2 and V is TRBV19, with TRBD1 as a possible D gene (5 bases). This CDR3 spans 14 amino acids. Trimming took 5 bases from V and 8 from J, leaving 18 bases between them. Germline values: CDR1 LNHDA, CDR2 SQIVND (reference sequence). CDR3 amino acids: CASSPAGRQWGYTF. The CDR3 DNA sequence: TGTGCCAGTAGTCCAGCGGGGAGACAGTGGGGCTACACCTTC.

A few counts support this clonotype. V gene TRBV20-1 combines with J gene TRBJ1-2, with 9 bases lining up with TRBD1. Germline CDR1 is DFQATT and CDR2 is SNEGSKA (reference sequence). There are 16 residues in the CDR3. Trimming took 0 bases from V and 3 from J; bases not matched to a gene: 8. This CDR3 is CSAREGNRGLDYGYTF. The CDR3 DNA reads as TGCAGTGCTAGAGAGGGTAACAGGGGGCTGGACTATGGCTACACCTTC.